This is a list of T cell receptor beta chains from one sample in a study of CD8 T cells in Susac syndrome. TCRdb re-derived calls from the immunoSEQ multiplex PCR reads in MiXCR, one entry per CDR3 protein. This sample carries about 290,000 distinct CDR3 sequences, 75% to 85% of them seen once, and the ten largest clones take approximately 0.2%. The sample taken for sequencing was CD8+ T cells from PBMCs. The receptors stem from a human donor with multiple sclerosis. Each CDR3 is given with its conserved first and last residue. The order of the fields is clone size, V gene, J gene, D gene, CDR3 protein, CDR3 DNA. D genes are given only for firm matches. Size values are once, few and many counts, or a class for expanded clones, and some rows have none.

NA	TRBV30	TRBJ2-3	NA	CAWSAIGGEADTQYF	TGTGCCTGGAGTGCCATAGGGGGGGAGGCAGATACGCAGTATTTT
few	TRBV20-1	TRBJ1-5	TRBD1	CSASAPLLGQGESAYSYSNQPQHF	TGCAGTGCTAGCGCACCCCTTCTTGGACAGGGGGAATCGGCCTATTCCTATAGCAATCAGCCCCAGCATTTT
NA	TRBV7-9	TRBJ2-1	NA	CAGTSAGASDPRIGNEQFF	TGTGCCGGGACATCGGCAGGGGCGTCGGACCCCCGTATTGGGAATGAGCAGTTCTTC
NA	TRBV30	TRBJ1-1	NA	CAWSEAGSRGMNTEAFF	TGTGCCTGGAGTGAGGCGGGTTCAAGGGGGATGAACACTGAAGCTTTCTTT
NA	TRBV3-1	TRBJ2-1	TRBD2	CASSQVTSGGIYNEQFF	TGTGCCAGCAGCCAAGTTACTAGCGGGGGGATATACAATGAGCAGTTCTTC
NA	TRBV30	TRBJ2-7	NA	CAWSIFLGEQYF	TGTGCCTGGAGTATATTTTTAGGCGAGCAGTACTTC
once	TRBV9	TRBJ1-5	TRBD1	CASSPQDRRPSPFASQPQHF	TGTGCCAGCAGCCCACAGGACAGGAGGCCGAGCCCGTTTGCCAGTCAGCCCCAGCATTTT
once	TRBV5-6	TRBJ1-1	NA	CASTEAGNTEAFF	TGTGCCAGCACCGAGGCAGGGAACACTGAAGCTTTCTTT
NA	TRBV7-2	TRBJ1-1	NA	CASSRMIRGPGAFF	TGTGCCAGCAGCCGGATGATAAGGGGCCCGGGGGCTTTCTTT
NA	TRBV27	TRBJ2-1	NA	CASSRAGFSSYNEQFF	TGTGCCAGCAGTCGCGCAGGGTTTAGCTCCTACAATGAGCAGTTCTTC
NA	TRBV19	TRBJ2-1	TRBD2	CASRLAGSSYNEQFF	TGTGCCAGTCGACTAGCGGGAAGCTCCTACAATGAGCAGTTCTTC
NA	TRBV15	TRBJ1-2	TRBD1	CATSGTGYNYGYTF	TGTGCCACCAGCGGGACAGGGTATAACTATGGCTACACCTTC
NA	TRBV25-1	TRBJ2-5	NA	CASSEDNQETQYF	TGTGCCAGCAGTGAGGACAACCAAGAGACCCAGTACTTC
NA	TRBV2	TRBJ2-5	NA	CASSGSASSLSQETQYF	TGTGCCAGCAGTGGATCGGCCTCTTCCCTCTCCCAAGAGACCCAGTACTTC
NA	TRBV27	TRBJ2-7	TRBD1	CASSSLRQGVGYEQYF	TGTGCCAGCAGTTCCCTCCGACAGGGAGTCGGATACGAGCAGTACTTC
NA	TRBV28	TRBJ2-1	TRBD2	CASSIGTSGSDEQFF	TGTGCCAGCAGCATAGGGACTAGCGGGAGCGATGAGCAGTTCTTC
once	TRBV13	TRBJ2-7	TRBD2	CASSGTSGAYEQYF	TGTGCCAGCAGCGGGACTAGCGGGGCCTACGAGCAGTACTTC
NA	TRBV30	TRBJ1-1	TRBD1	CAWSPGTGIGAFF	TGTGCCTGGAGTCCCGGGACAGGGATCGGAGCTTTCTTT
NA	TRBV28	TRBJ2-2	NA	CASSSPRGLNTGELFF	TGTGCCAGCAGTTCCCCCCGGGGATTGAACACCGGGGAGCTGTTTTTT
NA	TRBV20-1	TRBJ1-1	NA	CSATSPAFF	TGCAGTGCTACCTCCCCAGCTTTCTTT
NA	TRBV9	TRBJ2-2	NA	CASSVYPAESNTGELFF	TGTGCCAGCAGCGTATATCCAGCGGAGAGCAACACCGGGGAGCTGTTTTTT
NA	TRBV12-3/TRBV12-4	TRBJ2-5	NA	CASSSQVQETQYF	TGTGCCAGCAGCTCACAGGTCCAAGAGACCCAGTACTTC
NA	TRBV27	TRBJ2-7	NA	CASSGQGSAYEQYF	TGTGCCAGCAGTGGACAAGGATCGGCCTACGAGCAGTACTTC
NA	TRBV25-1	TRBJ2-7	TRBD1	CASSPPDRSTYHEQYF	TGTGCCAGCAGTCCTCCGGACAGGTCGACCTACCACGAGCAGTACTTC
NA	TRBV6-1	TRBJ2-2	TRBD2	CASSEPSGRTGELFF	TGTGCCAGCAGTGAACCTAGCGGGAGAACCGGGGAGCTGTTTTTT
few	TRBV27	TRBJ2-1	TRBD2	CASSFLAGGNEQFF	TGTGCCAGCAGTTTCCTAGCGGGAGGCAATGAGCAGTTCTTC
NA	TRBV7-8	TRBJ2-1	TRBD1	CASRSRTRGMNEQFF	TGTGCCAGCAGATCGAGGACCAGGGGGATGAATGAGCAGTTCTTC
NA	TRBV25-1	TRBJ2-3	NA	CASRTGDTQYF	TGTGCCAGCAGGACCGGGGATACGCAGTATTTT
few	TRBV20-1	TRBJ2-1	TRBD2	CSVIVIAGAIDEQFF	TGCAGTGTTATAGTTATAGCGGGAGCGATCGATGAGCAGTTCTTC
NA	TRBV7-6	TRBJ2-7	NA	CASSLFGSSYEQYF	TGTGCCAGCAGCTTATTCGGGAGCTCCTACGAGCAGTACTTC
NA	TRBV7-2	TRBJ2-1	NA	CASSLGTGNEQFF	TGTGCCAGCAGCTTAGGGACCGGTAATGAGCAGTTCTTC